The clone carrying this TCR beta chain was seen ten or more times. Its antigen is not identified. This sample is part of a study of glioma-infiltrating T cells. General observations from the study: Gliomas, especially low-grade, showed above-expected tissue-blood divergence; non-neoplastic patients showed below. Only very few CDR3 sequences appeared in both tissue and blood.

From germline, CDR1 is SGHDN and CDR2 FVKESK. Trimming left V 3 bases short and J 6 bases short, with 6 bases between. This CDR3 contains 12 residues. The iRepertoire nested amplicon-rescue multiplex PCR amplified TCR alpha and beta CDR3s from RNA. Input was roughly 95-400 ng of tissue mRNA or PBMC total RNA. Each CDR3 protein is one row after TCRdb ran MiXCR on the multiplex PCR reads. The table records some 22,000 distinct CDR3 sequences, 20% to 25% of them present only once. The origin of this receptor is a human donor with low-grade glioma or glioblastoma, undergoing nonglioma brain surgery, or in good health (not recorded which). The chain joins TRBV14 to TRBJ2-1, with a possible D match to TRBD2 (5 bases). Sequences were obtained from glioma tissue, nonneoplastic brain tissue, or PBMCs (not recorded which). CDR3 protein: CASSHGINEQFF. DNA for the CDR3: TGTGCCAGCAGCCACGGGATCAATGAGCAGTTCTTC. The full variable domain, with the rest looked up from reference TRBV14 and TRBJ2-1, is EAGVTQFPSHSVIEKGQTVTLRCDPISGHDNLYWYRRVMGKEIKFLLHFVKESKQDESGMPNNRFLAERTGGTYSTLKVQPAELEDSGVYFCASSHGINEQFFGPGTRLTVL.